This T cell receptor beta chain is from a study of blood T cell repertoires in COVID-19. Study-wide background: In each case, the material was cDNA or gDNA derived from T cells, B-cell-depleted T cells, or PBMCs.

The CDR3 totals 11 residues. V lost 1 base, J lost 5 bases, and 4 bases lay in between. Germline V lookup: CDR1 GTSNPN, CDR2 SVGIG (reference sequence). Sequenced by immunoSEQ multiplex PCR; TCRdb stores in-frame clones only, minus some. The sample contains roughly 330,000 clones, 80% to 90% of which appear only once. Sequencing used PBMCs or T cells enriched from blood (not recorded which). The chain employs TRBV30 and TRBJ2-3; D gene ambiguous. This clonotype was sampled from a woman in her twenties or thirties who had recovered from COVID-19. The DNA for the CDR3 is TGTGCCTGGAGTGCGGGAGATACGCAGTATTTT. Protein product: CAWSAGDTQYF.